This T cell receptor beta chain stems from a study of T cells in Graves' hyperthyroidism and ophthalmopathy. In germline, CDR1 is LGHDT, CDR2 YNNKEL (reference sequence). The CDR3 sequence is 13 residues long. The ends were cut back, 3 bases at V and 13 bases at J, with 16 bases in the middle. In its sample, this clonotype was seen many times. The study left out patients who had uncontrolled infection, other autoimmune disease, pregnancy or lactation. Authors of the study amplified TCR beta CDR3 regions from RNA transcripts. Primed by the HTBI set, a first-round RT-PCR was run on the TCR CDR3. TCRdb re-derived calls from the multiplex PCR reads in MiXCR, one entry per CDR3 protein. The sample gives hundreds of thousands of distinct CDR3 sequences, about 14% of which show up once; around 12% is in the top ten.

The sequenced material came from blood. This TCR was recovered from a woman between 50 and 59 years old with Graves' ophthalmopathy. The V and J genes are TRBV3-1 and TRBJ2-1; tentative D call: TRBD1 (6 bases). As DNA, the CDR3 is TGTGCCAGCAGCCACGAACAGGGCATGGAACAGTTCTTC. Translation: CASSHEQGMEQFF.